This TCR beta chain was documented in a study of post-analysis software for immune sequencing data. Study findings and constraints: There were several TRBV segments more frequent in patients than controls, and TRBV5-6, TRBV5-1 and TRBV20-1 were among them.

The authors incorporated unique molecular identifiers into the TCR beta cDNA libraries. Via MiXCR, TCRdb re-called the PCR reads, giving one row per CDR3 protein. The sample records hundreds of thousands of distinct CDR3 sequences, just under 30% being singletons. Germline V gives CDR1 KGHSH, CDR2 LQKENI. The V and J ends lost 3 bases and 8 bases respectively, with 14 bases between them. The CDR3 consists of 14 residues. This clonotype has only a few counts. Its antigen is unknown. The receptor was isolated from a girl under 18 with multiple sclerosis. The chain recombines TRBV18 with TRBJ2-4; unclear D gene. Sequenced material: blood. The chain's CDR3 is CASSPDGELDIQYF. CDR3 bases: TGTGCCAGCTCACCCGACGGCGAGCTGGACATTCAGTACTTC.